One and the same sample provided the 3 T cell receptor beta chains below, sequenced in a study of cytomegalovirus exposure and HLA in healthy donors. The data were produced by immunoSEQ multiplex PCR, yet TCRdb's version contains in-frame clones alone and is incomplete. Of roughly 140,000 clones listed, about 91% are singletons. Sequencing was done on a sample of PBMCs. Source of these receptors: a woman younger than 30 in good health and CMV-seropositive.

This chain connects TRBV28 to TRBJ2-5; D might be TRBD1 (5 bases). Trimming left V 10 bases short and J 1 base short, with 13 bases between. Germline V gives CDR1 MDHEN, CDR2 SYDVKM. This CDR3 is built from 13 residues. CDR3 in amino acids: CATVKGAQETQYF. The DNA for the CDR3 is TGTGCCACCGTGAAAGGGGCCCAAGAGACCCAGTACTTC.

This chain uses TRBV6-6 with TRBJ2-7; TRBD2 is a possible D gene (5 bases). CDR1 MNHNY and CDR2 SVGAGI come from the germline V gene (reference sequence). The CDR3 runs 13 residues. Between the trimmed V and J ends, which lost 7 bases and 3 bases, there was a span of 13 bases. Here the CDR3 reads CASNRGIYYEQYF. As DNA, the CDR3 is TGTGCCAGCAACCGGGGAATATACTACGAGCAGTACTTC.

The rearrangement links TRBV27 to TRBJ2-7, with 9 positions matching TRBD2. J was trimmed by 6 bases and V by 8 bases; bases with no gene match: 2. This CDR3 comprises 11 residues. Germline values: CDR1 MNHEY, CDR2 SMNVEV (reference sequence). The CDR3 loop reads CASSSGIEQYF. For the CDR3, the DNA is TGTGCCAGCTCTAGCGGGATCGAGCAGTACTTC.